This record covers a single T cell receptor (beta chain). The antigen is undetermined. This entry belongs to a study of T cells in Graves' hyperthyroidism and ophthalmopathy. Regarding the study as a whole: Researchers found most expanded thyroid clonotypes above 0.001 in blood as well.

Patients between 18 and 65 years old had hyperthyroidism, newly diagnosed and lasting under 2 months. For the diagnoses, clinical symptoms, serum thyroxine and TRAb, thyroid ultrasound and orbital computed tomography were used. Trimming cost V 6 bases and J 1 base, with 4 bases left between them. The CDR3 consists of 12 residues. Germline values: CDR1 MNHEY, CDR2 SVGEGT. Amplification yielded TCR beta CDR3 regions, with RNA transcripts as the source. An initial round of RT-PCR targeting the TCR CDR3 relied on the HTBI primer set. TCRdb reprocessed the multiplex PCR reads via MiXCR and lists one record per CDR3 protein. The table has hundreds of thousands of distinct CDR3 sequences, 16% seen once; the top ten hold about 20%.

This receptor was identified in a woman aged 18-35 years with Graves' hyperthyroidism. The sequencing sample was made of blood. This chain connects TRBV6-2 or TRBV6-3 to TRBJ2-4; D gene ambiguous. CDR3 residues: CASRRAKNIQYF. The DNA for the CDR3 is TGTGCCAGCAGGCGGGCCAAAAACATTCAGTACTTC.